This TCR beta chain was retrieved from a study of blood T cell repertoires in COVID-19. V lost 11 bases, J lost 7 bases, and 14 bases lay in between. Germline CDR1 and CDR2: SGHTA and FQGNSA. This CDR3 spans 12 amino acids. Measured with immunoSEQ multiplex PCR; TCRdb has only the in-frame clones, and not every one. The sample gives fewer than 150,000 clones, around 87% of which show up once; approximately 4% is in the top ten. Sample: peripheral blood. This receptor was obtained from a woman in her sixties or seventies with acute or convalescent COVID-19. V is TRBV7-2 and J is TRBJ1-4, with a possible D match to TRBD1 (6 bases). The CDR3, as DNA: TGTGCCTCTCAGGGAGGGGGTGAAAAACTGTTTTTT. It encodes CASQGGGEKLFF.